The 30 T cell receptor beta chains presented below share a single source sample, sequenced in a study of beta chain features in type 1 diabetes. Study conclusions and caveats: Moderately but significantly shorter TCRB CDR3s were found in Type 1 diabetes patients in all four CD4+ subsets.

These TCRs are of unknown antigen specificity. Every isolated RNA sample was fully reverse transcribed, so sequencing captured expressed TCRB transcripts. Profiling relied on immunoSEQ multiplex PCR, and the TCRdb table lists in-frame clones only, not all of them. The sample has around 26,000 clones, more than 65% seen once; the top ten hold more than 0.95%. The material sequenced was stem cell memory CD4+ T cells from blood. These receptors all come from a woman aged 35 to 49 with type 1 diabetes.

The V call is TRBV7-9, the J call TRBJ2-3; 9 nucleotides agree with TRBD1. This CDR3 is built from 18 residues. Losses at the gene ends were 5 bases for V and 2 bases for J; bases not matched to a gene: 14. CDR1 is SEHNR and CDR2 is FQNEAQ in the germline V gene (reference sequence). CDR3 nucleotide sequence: TGTGCCAGCAGCCGGTGGGGGGCAACAGGGGGCCACACAGATACGCAGTATTTT. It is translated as CASSRWGATGGHTDTQYF.

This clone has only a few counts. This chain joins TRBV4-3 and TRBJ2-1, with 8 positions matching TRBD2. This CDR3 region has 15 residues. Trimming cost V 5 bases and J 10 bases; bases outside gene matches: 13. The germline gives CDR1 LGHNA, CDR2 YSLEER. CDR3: CASSDRPGTREEQFF. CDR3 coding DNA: TGCGCCAGCAGCGACCGCCCCGGGACTAGGGAGGAGCAGTTCTTC.

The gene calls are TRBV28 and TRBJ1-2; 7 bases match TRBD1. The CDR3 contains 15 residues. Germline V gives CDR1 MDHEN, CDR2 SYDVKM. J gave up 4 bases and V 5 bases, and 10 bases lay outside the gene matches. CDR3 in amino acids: CASSVPRTGTYGYTF. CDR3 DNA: TGTGCCAGCAGTGTTCCTAGGACAGGCACCTATGGCTACACCTTC.

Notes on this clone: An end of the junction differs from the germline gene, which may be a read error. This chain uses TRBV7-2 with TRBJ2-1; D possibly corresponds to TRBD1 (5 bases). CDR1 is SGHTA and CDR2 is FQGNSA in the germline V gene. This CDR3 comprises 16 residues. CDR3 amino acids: CASSQVGRAFYNEQFF. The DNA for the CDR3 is TGCGCCAGCAGCCAAGTGGGCAGGGCTTTCTACAATGAGCAGTTCTTC.

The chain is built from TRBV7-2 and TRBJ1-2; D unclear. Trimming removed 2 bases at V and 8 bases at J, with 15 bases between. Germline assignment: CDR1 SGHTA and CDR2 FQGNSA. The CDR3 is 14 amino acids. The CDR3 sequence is CASSLPLDGMGYTF. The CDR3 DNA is TGTGCCAGCAGCTTACCCCTTGACGGGATGGGCTACACCTTC.

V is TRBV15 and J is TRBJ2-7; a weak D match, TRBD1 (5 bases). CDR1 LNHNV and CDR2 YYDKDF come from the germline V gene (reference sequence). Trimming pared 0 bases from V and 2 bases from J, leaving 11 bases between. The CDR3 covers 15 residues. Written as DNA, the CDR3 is TGTGCCACCAGCAGAGATCGGACATCAACCTACGAGCAGTACTTC. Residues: CATSRDRTSTYEQYF.

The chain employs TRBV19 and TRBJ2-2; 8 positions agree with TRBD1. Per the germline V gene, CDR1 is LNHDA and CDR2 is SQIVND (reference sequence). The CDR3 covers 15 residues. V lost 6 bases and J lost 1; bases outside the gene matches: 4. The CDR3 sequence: CASRKDRVNTGELFF. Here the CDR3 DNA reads TGTGCCAGTAGGAAGGACAGGGTGAACACCGGGGAGCTGTTTTTT.

CDR3 residues: CASRGSGGGNQPQHF. As DNA, the CDR3 is TGTGCCAGCAGGGGATCAGGGGGTGGAAATCAGCCCCAGCATTTT. This sequence joins TRBV6-5 and TRBJ1-5; 7 bases line up with TRBD1. The junction had 9 bases not matched to a gene; V was cut back by 6 bases and J by 4 bases. CDR1 is MNHEY and CDR2 is SVGAGI in the germline V gene. This CDR3 has 15 amino acids.

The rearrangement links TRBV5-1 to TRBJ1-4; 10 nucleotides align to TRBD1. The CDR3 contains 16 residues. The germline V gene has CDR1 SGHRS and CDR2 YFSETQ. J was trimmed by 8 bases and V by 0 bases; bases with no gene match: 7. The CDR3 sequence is CASSLGGTGVQEKLFF. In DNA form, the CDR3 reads TGCGCCAGCAGCTTGGGGGGGACAGGGGTACAAGAAAAACTGTTTTTT.

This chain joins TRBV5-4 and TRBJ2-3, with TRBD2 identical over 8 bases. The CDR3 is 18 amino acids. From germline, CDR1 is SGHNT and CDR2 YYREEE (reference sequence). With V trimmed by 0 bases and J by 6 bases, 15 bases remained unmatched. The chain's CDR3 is CASSLGGRSGSLPDTQYF. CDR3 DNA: TGTGCCAGCAGCTTGGGGGGTAGGAGCGGGAGCCTCCCCGATACGCAGTATTTT.

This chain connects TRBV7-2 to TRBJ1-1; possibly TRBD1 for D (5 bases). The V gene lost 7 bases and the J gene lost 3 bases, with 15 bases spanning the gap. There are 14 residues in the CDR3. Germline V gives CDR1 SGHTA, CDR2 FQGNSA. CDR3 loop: CASTLPWGDTEAFF. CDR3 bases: TGTGCCAGCACCCTCCCATGGGGGGACACTGAAGCTTTCTTT.

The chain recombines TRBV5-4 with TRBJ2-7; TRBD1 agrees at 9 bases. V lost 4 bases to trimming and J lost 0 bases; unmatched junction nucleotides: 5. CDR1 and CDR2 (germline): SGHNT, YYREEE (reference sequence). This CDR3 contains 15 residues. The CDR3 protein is CASSRGQGLSYEQYF. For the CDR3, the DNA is TGTGCCAGCAGCCGGGGACAGGGCCTCTCCTACGAGCAGTACTTC.

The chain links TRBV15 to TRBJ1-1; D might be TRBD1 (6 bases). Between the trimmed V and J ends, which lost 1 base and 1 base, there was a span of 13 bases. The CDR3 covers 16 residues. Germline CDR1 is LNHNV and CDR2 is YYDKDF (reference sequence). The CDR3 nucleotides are TGTGCCACCAGCAGAGTTTTTAGGACAGCGAACACTGAAGCTTTCTTT. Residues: CATSRVFRTANTEAFF.

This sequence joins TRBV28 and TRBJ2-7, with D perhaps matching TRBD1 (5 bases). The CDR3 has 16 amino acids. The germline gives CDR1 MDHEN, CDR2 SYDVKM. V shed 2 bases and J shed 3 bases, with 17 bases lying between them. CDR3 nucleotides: TGTGCCAGCAGTTTACCGTTGAACAGGACCCTCTACGAGCAGTACTTC. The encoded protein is CASSLPLNRTLYEQYF.

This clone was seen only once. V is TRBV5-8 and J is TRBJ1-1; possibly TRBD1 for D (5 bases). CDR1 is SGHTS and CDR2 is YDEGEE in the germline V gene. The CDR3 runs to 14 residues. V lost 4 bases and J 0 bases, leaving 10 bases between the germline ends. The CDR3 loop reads CASSRTGMNTEAFF. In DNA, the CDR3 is TGTGCCAGCAGCAGAACAGGAATGAACACTGAAGCTTTCTTT.

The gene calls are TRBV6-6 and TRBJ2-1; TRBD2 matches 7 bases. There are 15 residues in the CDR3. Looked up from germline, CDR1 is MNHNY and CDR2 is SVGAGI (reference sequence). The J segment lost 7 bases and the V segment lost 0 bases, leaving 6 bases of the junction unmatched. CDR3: CASSYSGGSGNEQFF. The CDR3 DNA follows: TGTGCCAGCAGTTACTCGGGGGGGAGTGGGAATGAGCAGTTCTTC.

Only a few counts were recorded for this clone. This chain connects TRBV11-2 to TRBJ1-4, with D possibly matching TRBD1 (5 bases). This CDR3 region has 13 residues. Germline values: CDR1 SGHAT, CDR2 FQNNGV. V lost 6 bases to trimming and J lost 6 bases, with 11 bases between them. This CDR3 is CASRRTSHEKLFF. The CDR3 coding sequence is TGTGCCAGCAGACGGACATCCCATGAAAAACTGTTTTTT.

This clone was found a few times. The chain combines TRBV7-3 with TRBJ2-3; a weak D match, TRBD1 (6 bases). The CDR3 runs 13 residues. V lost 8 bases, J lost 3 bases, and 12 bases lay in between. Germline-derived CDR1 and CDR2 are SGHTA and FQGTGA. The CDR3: CASGDRLTDTQYF. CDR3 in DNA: TGTGCCAGCGGAGACAGGCTTACAGATACGCAGTATTTT.

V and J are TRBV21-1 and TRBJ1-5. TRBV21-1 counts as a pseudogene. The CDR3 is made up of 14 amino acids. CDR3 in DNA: TGTGCCAGCAGCAGAGGGCCAACAAATCAGCCCCAGCATTTT. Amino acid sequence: CASSRGPTNQPQHF.

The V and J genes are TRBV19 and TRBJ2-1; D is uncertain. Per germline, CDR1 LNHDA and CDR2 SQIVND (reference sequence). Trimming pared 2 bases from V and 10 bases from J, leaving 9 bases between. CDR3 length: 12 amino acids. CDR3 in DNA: TGTGCCAGTAGTATATTACGCGGCGAGCAGTTCTTC. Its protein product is CASSILRGEQFF.

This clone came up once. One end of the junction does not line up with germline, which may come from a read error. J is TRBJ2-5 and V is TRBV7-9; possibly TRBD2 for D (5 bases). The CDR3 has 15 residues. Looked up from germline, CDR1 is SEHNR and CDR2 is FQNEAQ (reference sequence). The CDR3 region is CASSQTYEGMKTQYF. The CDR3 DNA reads TGCGCCAGCAGCCAAACTTACGAGGGTATGAAGACCCAGTACTTC.

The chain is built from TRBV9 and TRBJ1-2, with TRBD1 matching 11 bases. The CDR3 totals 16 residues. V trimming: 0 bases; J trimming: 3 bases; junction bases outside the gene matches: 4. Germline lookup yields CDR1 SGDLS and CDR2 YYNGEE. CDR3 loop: CASSVATGQGDYGYTF. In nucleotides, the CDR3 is TGTGCCAGCAGCGTAGCTACGGGACAGGGGGACTATGGCTACACCTTC.

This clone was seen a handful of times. The CDR3 sequence is CASSPMGSRTEAFF. CDR3 bases: TGTGCCAGCAGCCCAATGGGCAGCCGAACTGAAGCTTTCTTT. The chain employs TRBV7-2 and TRBJ1-1; D gene unclear. CDR3 size: 14 residues. Germline CDR1 is SGHTA and CDR2 is FQGNSA. V was clipped by 5 bases and J by 5 bases, with 15 bases between them.

This CDR3 is CASTRDREDQPQHF. The CDR3 DNA sequence: TGTGCCAGCACACGGGACAGGGAAGATCAGCCCCAGCATTTT. This sequence joins TRBV18 and TRBJ1-5; TRBD1 aligns across 9 bases. The CDR3 sequence is 14 residues long. The V gene end was trimmed by 8 bases and the J gene end by 5 bases; junction bases not matched to a gene: 7. Looked up from germline, CDR1 is KGHSH and CDR2 is LQKENI.

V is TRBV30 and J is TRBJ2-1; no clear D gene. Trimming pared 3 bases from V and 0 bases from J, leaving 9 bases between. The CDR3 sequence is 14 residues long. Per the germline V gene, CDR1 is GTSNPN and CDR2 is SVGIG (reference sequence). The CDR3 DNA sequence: TGTGCCTGGAGGAGAGGAAGCTCCTACAATGAGCAGTTCTTC. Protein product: CAWRRGSSYNEQFF.

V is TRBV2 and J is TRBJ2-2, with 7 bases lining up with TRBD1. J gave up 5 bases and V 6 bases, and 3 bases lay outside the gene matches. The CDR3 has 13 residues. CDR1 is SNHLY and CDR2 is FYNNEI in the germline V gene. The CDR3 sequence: CASRVQGTGELFF. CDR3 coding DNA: TGTGCCAGCAGGGTACAGGGGACCGGGGAGCTGTTTTTT. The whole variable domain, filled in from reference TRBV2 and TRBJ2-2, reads EPEVTQTPSHQVTQMGQEVILRCVPISNHLYFYWYRQILGQKVEFLVSFYNNEISEKSEIFDDQFSVERPDGSNFTLKIRSTKLEDSAMYFCASRVQGTGELFFGEGSRLTVL.

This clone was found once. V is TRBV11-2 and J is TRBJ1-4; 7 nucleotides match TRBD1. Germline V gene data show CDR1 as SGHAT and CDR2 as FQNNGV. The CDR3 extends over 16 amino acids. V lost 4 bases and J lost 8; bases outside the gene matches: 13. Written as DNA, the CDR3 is TGTGCCAGCAGCTCTTCCCCCGGGACAGTAGGCGAAAAACTGTTTTTT. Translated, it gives CASSSSPGTVGEKLFF.

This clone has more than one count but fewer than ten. The CDR3 region has the DNA TGCAGCGTTGCGGGGACAGGGGGCGGGTCTGAAGCTTTCTTT. It codes for CSVAGTGGGSEAFF. The chain links TRBV29-1 to TRBJ1-1; 12 positions agree with TRBD1. CDR1 SQVTM and CDR2 ANQGSEA come from the germline V gene. The CDR3 covers 14 residues. V was clipped by 4 bases and J by 6 bases; unmatched bases: 6.

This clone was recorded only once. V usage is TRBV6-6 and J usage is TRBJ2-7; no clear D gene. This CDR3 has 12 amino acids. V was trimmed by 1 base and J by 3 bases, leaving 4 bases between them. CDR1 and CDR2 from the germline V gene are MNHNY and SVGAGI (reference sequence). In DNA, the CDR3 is TGTGCCAGCAGTTACTACAGCTACGAGCAGTACTTC. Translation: CASSYYSYEQYF.

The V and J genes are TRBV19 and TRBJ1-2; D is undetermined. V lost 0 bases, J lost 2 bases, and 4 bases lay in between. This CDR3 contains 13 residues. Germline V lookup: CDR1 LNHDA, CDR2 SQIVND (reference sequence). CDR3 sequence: CASSIEENYGYTF. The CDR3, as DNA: TGTGCCAGTAGTATAGAGGAGAACTATGGCTACACCTTC.